This entry describes one T cell receptor beta chain. The sample belongs to a study of blood T cell repertoires in COVID-19. Study as a whole: Samples representing acute and convalescent COVID-19 were sourced from the United States, Italy and Spain. Sample material is recorded as cDNA or gDNA derived from T cells, B-cell-depleted T cells, or PBMCs.

Clinical history as reported by participants underpinned cohort assignment. Assay used: immunoSEQ multiplex PCR; TCRdb lists only in-frame clones, some missing. The table has 160,000 or so clones, 88% seen once; the top ten hold about 6.6%. The sequence came from a woman in her fifties or sixties who had recovered from COVID-19. The sample was PBMCs or T cells enriched from blood (not recorded which).

The CDR3 region is CASSQDYRTSGGAGYEQYF. CDR3 nucleotides: TGTGCCAGCAGCCAAGATTACCGGACTAGCGGGGGGGCCGGATACGAGCAGTACTTC. J is TRBJ2-7 and V is TRBV14; TRBD2 matches at 15 bases. Germline-derived CDR1 and CDR2 are SGHDN and FVKESK. V was pared by 0 bases and J by 4 bases, with 10 bases of the junction left unmatched. This CDR3 contains 19 residues.